The 5 T cell receptor beta chains below all came from one sample that was sequenced in a study of OX40 agonist ivuxolimab in advanced cancers. Profiling relied on immunoSEQ multiplex PCR, and the TCRdb table lists in-frame clones only, not all of them. Of about 79,000 clones listed, about 89% are singletons. This material consisted of CD4+ or CD8+ T cells sorted from blood, taken in a trial of the OX40 agonist ivuxolimab. The receptors come from an adult with an advanced solid tumor such as melanoma, head and neck, liver or kidney cancer.

The chain carries TRBV30 and TRBJ2-7, with 11 nucleotides matching TRBD2. With 2 bases clipped from V and 3 bases from J, the junction kept 6 bases outside the gene matches. In germline, CDR1 is GTSNPN, CDR2 SVGIG (reference sequence). The CDR3 covers 15 residues. The CDR3 DNA reads TGTGCCTGGAGTCCACTAGCGGGAGCCATCTACGAGCAGTACTTC. It encodes CAWSPLAGAIYEQYF.

This clone was counted between two and nine times. J is TRBJ1-1 and V is TRBV6-1, with D maybe TRBD1 (5 bases). Germline-derived CDR1 and CDR2 are MNHNS and SASEGT. Trimming pared 2 bases from V and 2 bases from J, leaving 6 bases between. The CDR3 length is 13 residues. The CDR3 here is CASSERDNTEAFF. In DNA form, the CDR3 reads TGTGCCAGCAGTGAAAGGGACAACACTGAAGCTTTCTTT.

Notes on this clone: The same CDR3 also results from other DNA sequences found in this sample. This sequence joins TRBV28 and TRBJ2-7; D gene unclear. The V end lost 2 bases, the J end lost 2 bases, and 1 base lay between the germline ends. Germline V gives CDR1 MDHEN, CDR2 SYDVKM. This CDR3 is 11 amino acids long. In DNA, the CDR3 is TGTGCCAGCAGTTTAACCTACGAGCAGTACTTC. Residues: CASSLTYEQYF. Full variable domain (missing parts from reference TRBV28 and TRBJ2-7): DVKVTQSSRYLVKRTGEKVFLECVQDMDHENMFWYRQDPGLGLRLIYFSYDVKMKEKGDIPEGYSVSREKKERFSLILESASTNQTSMYLCASSLTYEQYFGPGTRLTVT.

This clone was detected once. This chain links TRBV10-1 with TRBJ2-1; 8 nucleotides agree with TRBD2. This CDR3 is 16 amino acids long. The germline V gene has CDR1 WNHNN and CDR2 SYGVQD (reference sequence). With 0 bases clipped from V and 3 bases from J, the junction kept 4 bases outside the gene matches. The CDR3 DNA reads as TGCGCCAGCAGTGAGTCGGTAGCGGGGAGCTACAATGAGCAGTTCTTC. As protein: CASSESVAGSYNEQFF.

The chain joins TRBV7-9 to TRBJ2-3; 10 positions agree with TRBD2. The V gene's germline CDR1 is SEHNR and CDR2 FQNEAQ (reference sequence). The trim removed 4 bases at V and 2 bases at J, leaving 6 bases unmatched. CDR3 length: 16 residues. The CDR3 is CASSSRTSGATDTQYF. CDR3 coding DNA: TGTGCCAGCAGCTCCCGGACTAGCGGAGCCACAGATACGCAGTATTTT. Using reference TRBV7-9 and TRBJ2-3 for the parts outside the CDR3, the full variable domain is DTGVSQNPRHKITKRGQNVTFRCDPISEHNRLYWYRQTLGQGPEFLTYFQNEAQLEKSRLLSDRFSAERPKGSFSTLEIQRTEQGDSAMYLCASSSRTSGATDTQYFGPGTRLTVL.